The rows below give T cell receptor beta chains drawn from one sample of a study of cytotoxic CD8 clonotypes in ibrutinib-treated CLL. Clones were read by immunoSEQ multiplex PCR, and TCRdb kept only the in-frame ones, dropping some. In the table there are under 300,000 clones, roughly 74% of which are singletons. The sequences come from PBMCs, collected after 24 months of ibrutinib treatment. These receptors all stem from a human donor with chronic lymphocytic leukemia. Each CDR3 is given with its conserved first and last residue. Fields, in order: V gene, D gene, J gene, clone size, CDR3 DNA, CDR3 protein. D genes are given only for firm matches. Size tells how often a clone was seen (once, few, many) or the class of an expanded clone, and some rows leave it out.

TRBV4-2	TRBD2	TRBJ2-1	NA	TGTGCCAGCAGCCAAGAAGCAGCGGGAGTTCTTAATGAGCAGTTCTTC	CASSQEAAGVLNEQFF
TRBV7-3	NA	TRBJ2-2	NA	TGTGCCAGCAGATTGGACGGAAACACCGGGGAGCTGTTTTTT	CASRLDGNTGELFF
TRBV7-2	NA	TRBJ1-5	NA	TGTGCCAGCAGCTTAAAAGACAGACGAGGCTATCAGCCCCAGCATTTT	CASSLKDRRGYQPQHF
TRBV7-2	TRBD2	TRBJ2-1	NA	TGTGCCAGCGTAAGCGGGAACTTTGAGCAGTTCTTC	CASVSGNFEQFF
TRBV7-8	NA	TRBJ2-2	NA	TGTGCCAGCAGCTTAGTCGGCTCTAGCGACGCCACCGGGGAGCTGTTTTTT	CASSLVGSSDATGELFF
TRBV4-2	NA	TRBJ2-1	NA	TGTGCCAGCAGAGGGGACTTCTCCGACAATGAGCAGTTCTTC	CASRGDFSDNEQFF
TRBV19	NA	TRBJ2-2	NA	TGTGCCAGTAGTATTGGCGGGATCGCCGGGGAGCTGTTTTTT	CASSIGGIAGELFF
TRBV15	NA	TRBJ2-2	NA	TGTGCCACCAGCAGAGATCGGGGAGAGCTGTTTTTT	CATSRDRGELFF
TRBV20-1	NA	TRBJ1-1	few	TGCGGGGGGCACAGGCACACTGAAGCTTTCTTT	CGGHRHTEAFF
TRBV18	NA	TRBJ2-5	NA	TGTGCTAGCTCACCACCGGCGGGGGCGGAGACCCAGTACTTC	CASSPPAGAETQYF
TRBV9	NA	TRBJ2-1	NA	TGTGCCAGCAGCGCCTCCCCCACGGGTTACGTCTACAATGAGCAGTTCTTC	CASSASPTGYVYNEQFF
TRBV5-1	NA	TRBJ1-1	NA	TGCGCCAGCAGCTTGGCCGTAGGGGAGAACACTGAAGCTTTCTTT	CASSLAVGENTEAFF
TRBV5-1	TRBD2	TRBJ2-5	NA	TGCGCCAGCAGCTTCACCGGGACTACCAGTAAGGAGACCCAGTACTTC	CASSFTGTTSKETQYF
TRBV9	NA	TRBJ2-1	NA	TGTGCCAGCGGCCAGGGCACCTACAATGAGCAGTTCTTC	CASGQGTYNEQFF
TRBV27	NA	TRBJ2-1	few	TGTGCCAGCAGTTTACGAGGGGGGTACAATGAGCAGTTCTTC	CASSLRGGYNEQFF
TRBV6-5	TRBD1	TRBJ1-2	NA	TGTGCCAGCAGTTACCTGAGATTGACAGGGCACGGCTACACCTTC	CASSYLRLTGHGYTF
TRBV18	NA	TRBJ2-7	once	TGTGCCAGCTCACGAAGTCCTCCGCAGGGTTCTCTCTACGAGCAGTACTTC	CASSRSPPQGSLYEQYF
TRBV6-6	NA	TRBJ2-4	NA	TGTGCCAGCAGTCGCCGGACAGACGGGGCCATTCAGTACTTC	CASSRRTDGAIQYF
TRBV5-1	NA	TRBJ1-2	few	TGCGCCAGCAGTTTAGATACCCCCTATGGCTACACCTTC	CASSLDTPYGYTF
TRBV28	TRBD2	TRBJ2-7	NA	TGTGCCAGCAGTTCTTCCTCCGGGACTAGTTTGCCATTC	CASSSSSGTSLPF
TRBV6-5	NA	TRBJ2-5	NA	TGTGCCAGCTCCTTAGGGGGTCGGGAGACCCAGTACTTC	CASSLGGRETQYF
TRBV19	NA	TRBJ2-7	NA	TGTGCCAGTGCGGAACTAGCCCCAGGGTACGAGCAGTACTTC	CASAELAPGYEQYF
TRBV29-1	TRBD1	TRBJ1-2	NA	TGCAGCGATCCGGGTGCCGGGGACAGGGGGCCATCAGGCTATGGCTACACCTTC	CSDPGAGDRGPSGYGYTF
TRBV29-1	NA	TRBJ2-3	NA	TGCAGCGTTGGCGGTAGCACAGATACGCAGTATTTT	CSVGGSTDTQYF
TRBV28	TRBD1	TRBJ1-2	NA	TGTGCCAGTGCCGGGACAGGGGTGTTTGGCTACACCTTC	CASAGTGVFGYTF
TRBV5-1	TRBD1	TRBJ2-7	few	TGCGCCAGCAGCGCACCCGGACAGGGGTACGAGCAGTACTTC	CASSAPGQGYEQYF
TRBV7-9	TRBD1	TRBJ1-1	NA	TGTGCCAGCAGCTTCCCAGACAGGGACATACCTGAAGCTTTCTTT	CASSFPDRDIPEAFF
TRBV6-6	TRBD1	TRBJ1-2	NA	TGTGCCAGCGCGGACAGGGACTATGGCTACACCTTC	CASADRDYGYTF
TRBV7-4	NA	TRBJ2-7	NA	TGTGCCAGCAGCTTGGCCTGGGGACGGGGAAACTACGAGCAGTACTTC	CASSLAWGRGNYEQYF
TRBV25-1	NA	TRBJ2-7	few	TGTGCCAGCAGTGGGCAGGGTCGGTACGAGCAGTACTTC	CASSGQGRYEQYF
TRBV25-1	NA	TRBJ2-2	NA	TGTGCCAGCAGTGAATCCAGGGACGGCACCGGGGAGCTGTTTTTT	CASSESRDGTGELFF
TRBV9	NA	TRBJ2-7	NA	TGTGCCAGCAGCGTAGTGGGGGGGCTAGAGGACTACGAGCAGTACTTC	CASSVVGGLEDYEQYF
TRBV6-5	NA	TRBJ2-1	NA	TGTGCCAGCAGTTACGGTCAGACTGAATCTCACCAGTTCTTC	CASSYGQTESHQFF
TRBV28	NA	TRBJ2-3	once	TGTGCCAGCAGTTTCCCTGGCAGTAAAACAGATACGCAGTATTTT	CASSFPGSKTDTQYF
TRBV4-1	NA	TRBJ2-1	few	TGCGCCAGCAGCCACGTGGAGGGGTCCTACAATGAGCAGTTCTTC	CASSHVEGSYNEQFF
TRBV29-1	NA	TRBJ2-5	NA	TGCAGCGTTCTCTTCCGGAAAGACTCCGAGACCCAGTACTTC	CSVLFRKDSETQYF
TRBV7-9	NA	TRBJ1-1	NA	TGTGCCAGCAGCTCCTTGACAGGCCAGAGGGGTAACACTGAAGCTTTCTTT	CASSSLTGQRGNTEAFF
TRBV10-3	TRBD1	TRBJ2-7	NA	TGTGCCATCAGTGACCGGGACAGGGAACACGAGCAGTACTTC	CAISDRDREHEQYF
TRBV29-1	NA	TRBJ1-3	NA	TGCAGCGTTGAGGGGGAGGGCTTTCACTCTGGAAACACCATATATTTT	CSVEGEGFHSGNTIYF
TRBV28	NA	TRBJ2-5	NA	TGTGCCAGTTCACAGGGTATAGAGACCCAGTACTTC	CASSQGIETQYF
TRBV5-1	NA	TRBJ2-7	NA	TGCGCCAGCAGCTTGGCCGTAGGGGATGTCTACGAGCAGTACTTC	CASSLAVGDVYEQYF
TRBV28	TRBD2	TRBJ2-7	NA	TGTGCCAGCAGTTCCCCCCCTAGACTAGCGGGAGGGGACTACGAGCAGTACTTC	CASSSPPRLAGGDYEQYF
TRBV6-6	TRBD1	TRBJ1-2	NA	TGTGCCAGCAGTCCCGACAGGGACTATGGCTACACCTTC	CASSPDRDYGYTF
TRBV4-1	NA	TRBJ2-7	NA	TGCGCCAGCAGCCAAGACGACTCGCCCTACTACGAGCAGTACTTC	CASSQDDSPYYEQYF
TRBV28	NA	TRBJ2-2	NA	TGTGCCAGCAACATCTTAGCGGAGAACACCGGGGAGCTGTTTTTT	CASNILAENTGELFF
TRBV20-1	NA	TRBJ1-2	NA	TGCAGTGCTAGGCCTAACTATGGCTACACCTTC	CSARPNYGYTF
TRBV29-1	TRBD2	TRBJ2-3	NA	TGCAGCGTTCTCCTAGCGGGAGTAGTAAGCACAGATACGCAGTATTTT	CSVLLAGVVSTDTQYF
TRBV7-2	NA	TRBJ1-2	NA	TGTGCCAGCACCCTGCACGAAGGGGGCTATGGCTACACCTTC	CASTLHEGGYGYTF
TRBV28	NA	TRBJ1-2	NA	TGTGCCAGCCATATGGCGAAACTGGGGGATTATGGCTACACCTTC	CASHMAKLGDYGYTF
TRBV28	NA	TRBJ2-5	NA	TGTGCCAGCAGTTCCCCGGGTACGGAGACCCAGTACTTC	CASSSPGTETQYF
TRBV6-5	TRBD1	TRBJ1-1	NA	TGTGCCAGCAGTTACACAGGGGGAAACACTGAAGCTTTCTTT	CASSYTGGNTEAFF
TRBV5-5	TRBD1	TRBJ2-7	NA	TGTGCCAGCAGCTTGCTACAGGGGGCCTACGAGCAGTACTTC	CASSLLQGAYEQYF
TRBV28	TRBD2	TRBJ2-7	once	TGTGCCATTGGGACTAGCGGTAAACACTACGAGCAGTACTTC	CAIGTSGKHYEQYF
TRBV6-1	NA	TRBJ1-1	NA	TGTGCCAGCAGAGAGAACACTGAAGCCTTCTTT	CASRENTEAFF
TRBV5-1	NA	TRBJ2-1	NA	TGCGCCAGCAGGGTAGGGGAAAGCTCCTACAATGAGCAGTTCTTC	CASRVGESSYNEQFF
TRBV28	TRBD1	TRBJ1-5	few	TGTGCCAGCGTTGGACAGGGGGCAGGTAGCAATCAGCCCCAGCATTTT	CASVGQGAGSNQPQHF